This entry is about one T cell receptor beta chain. The antigen remains undetermined. Unique molecular identifiers tagged the TCR beta cDNA libraries. TCRdb reprocessed the PCR reads with MiXCR, giving one entry per CDR3 protein. The sample yields roughly 570,000 distinct CDR3 sequences, about a third seen once. The CDR3 spans 13 residues. Germline V gene data show CDR1 as MNHNY and CDR2 as SVGAGI (reference sequence). V lost 6 bases and J 5 bases, leaving 13 bases between the germline ends. This record belongs to a study of post-analysis software for immune sequencing data. Study-level information: Disease courses included relapsing-remitting, secondary progressive and progressive-relapsing multiple sclerosis.

Study results and limitations: Strong same-batch co-clustering of samples appeared with F measure clustering. When patients were compared with controls, 4 or 5 TRBV segments were more frequent, TRBV5-6, TRBV5-1 and TRBV20-1 among them. Significantly lower normalized Chao1 diversity was found in patients with multiple sclerosis relative to controls.

Input material: blood. The sequence came from a girl aged 2-17 years with multiple sclerosis. The chain employs TRBV6-6 and TRBJ1-1; D possibly corresponds to TRBD1 (6 bases). The CDR3 protein is CASSQTGLTEAFF. CDR3 in DNA: TGTGCCAGCAGCCAAACAGGGTTAACTGAAGCTTTCTTT.